One and the same sample provided the 5 T cell receptor beta chains below, sequenced in a study of control samples from healthy donors and cancer patients. Produced via immunoSEQ multiplex PCR; TCRdb's table is partial and in-frame only. The profile shows tens of thousands of clones, approximately 90% of them singletons. Material for sequencing was blood. The receptors come from a man aged 50-60 years in good health.

This chain links TRBV29-1 with TRBJ2-1, with 11 nucleotides matching TRBD2. The CDR3 totals 16 residues. With 4 bases clipped from V and 7 bases from J, the junction kept 12 bases outside the gene matches. The germline CDR1 and CDR2 sequences are SQVTM and ANQGSEA. The CDR3 protein is CSVAIRSGGADNEQFF. The CDR3 DNA reads TGCAGCGTTGCCATCCGTAGCGGGGGGGCCGATAATGAGCAGTTCTTC.

In its sample, this clone was seen once. The chain is built from TRBV13 and TRBJ1-2; tentatively, D is TRBD1 (6 bases). There are 14 residues in the CDR3. CDR1 and CDR2 (germline): PRHDT, FYEKMQ (reference sequence). The V and J ends lost 5 bases and 5 bases respectively, with 15 bases between them. The CDR3 loop is CASSQVSGDYGYTF. The CDR3 coding sequence is TGTGCCAGCAGCCAGGTTTCAGGGGATTATGGCTACACCTTC. The variable domain in full, with the rest retrieved from reference TRBV13 and TRBJ1-2, is AAGVIQSPRHLIKEKRETATLKCYPIPRHDTVYWYQQGPGQDPQFLISFYEKMQSDKGSIPDRFSAQQFSDYHSELNMSSLELGDSALYFCASSQVSGDYGYTFGSGTRLTVV.

The genes are TRBV7-6 and TRBJ2-7; D is undetermined. The CDR3 spans 14 residues. Per germline, CDR1 SGHVS and CDR2 FNYEAQ. V lost 1 base to trimming and J lost 1 base, with 8 bases between them. The CDR3 spells CASSLGASSYEQYF. CDR3 in DNA: TGTGCCAGCAGCTTAGGTGCGAGTTCCTACGAGCAGTACTTC.

V usage is TRBV18 and J usage is TRBJ2-3; D is perhaps TRBD2 (5 bases). The V end lost 3 bases, the J end lost 0 bases, and 7 bases lay between the germline ends. Germline lookup yields CDR1 KGHSH and CDR2 LQKENI. CDR3 length equals 14 residues. In DNA, the CDR3 is TGTGCCAGCTCACCTAGGACTAGCACAGATACGCAGTATTTT. It is translated as CASSPRTSTDTQYF.

The chain combines TRBV18 with TRBJ1-2; possible D gene TRBD1, 5 bases. The germline V gene encodes CDR1 KGHSH and CDR2 LQKENI. Trimming removed 3 bases at V and 2 bases at J, with 10 bases between. The CDR3 loop spans 14 amino acids. CDR3 loop: CASSPNSGNYGYTF. The CDR3 DNA follows: TGTGCCAGCTCACCCAATTCAGGGAACTATGGCTACACCTTC.